Shown below are 27 T cell receptor beta chains from a single sample sequenced in a study of T cell repertoires in cytomegalovirus infection. TCRdb passed the reads through MiXCR, listing each CDR3 protein once. The sample yields about a million distinct CDR3 sequences, roughly 30% seen once. These TCRs are of unknown antigen specificity. The sequences come from cultured CD8+ T cells from PBMCs, collected from culture after CMV antigen stimulation. All receptors derive from a human donor in good health (CMV status not recorded). Some clones in this sample may be carry-over from other donors' samples.

V and J are TRBV27 and TRBJ2-7; D unclear. Per the germline V gene, CDR1 is MNHEY and CDR2 is SMNVEV (reference sequence). V gave up 7 bases and J gave up 2 bases, with 12 bases separating them. The CDR3 runs 13 residues. In nucleotides, the CDR3 is TGTGCCAGCACCTCAGGTATCGCCTACGAGCAGTACTTC. This translates into CASTSGIAYEQYF.

The sample holds a few counts of this clonotype. The chain couples TRBV4-1 to TRBJ2-1, with D uncertain. This CDR3 has 13 amino acids. V dropped 0 bases and J dropped 8 bases, with 8 bases sitting between them. Germline assignment: CDR1 MGHRA and CDR2 YSYEKL. CDR3 nucleotide sequence: TGCGCCAGCAGCCAAGAGGTCTCTTATGAGCAGTTCTTC. This sequence encodes CASSQEVSYEQFF.

The CDR3 here is CASSEIRLADNEQFF. The CDR3 nucleotides read TGCGCCAGCAGTGAGATTAGGCTAGCGGACAATGAGCAGTTCTTC. The V and J genes are TRBV10-2 and TRBJ2-1, with TRBD2 matching over 7 bases. The CDR3 is made up of 15 amino acids. J lost 5 bases, V lost 2 bases, and 6 bases had no gene match. Germline values: CDR1 WSHSY, CDR2 SAAADI.

The rearrangement links TRBV7-9 to TRBJ2-1, with 12 bases that match TRBD2. Germline assignment: CDR1 SEHNR and CDR2 FQNEAQ (reference sequence). V dropped 6 bases and J dropped 5; count of bases not matched to a gene: 8. The CDR3 spans 16 residues. CDR3 protein: CASRNTLAGGNNEQFF. The CDR3 DNA reads TGTGCCAGCAGGAACACTCTAGCGGGGGGGAACAATGAGCAGTTCTTC.

Many counts were recorded for this clonotype. The CDR3 is CASSLQGNSNQPQHF. CDR3 nucleotide sequence: TGTGCCAGCAGCCTCCAGGGGAATAGCAATCAGCCCCAGCATTTT. The chain couples TRBV7-8 to TRBJ1-5; D might be TRBD1 (6 bases). The length of the CDR3 is 15 residues. Germline V gene lookup returns CDR1 SGHVS and CDR2 FQNEAQ. Between the trimmed V and J ends, which lost 5 bases and 0 bases, there was a span of 11 bases. Full variable domain (rest looked up from reference TRBV7-8 and TRBJ1-5): GAGVSQSPRYKVAKRGQDVALRCDPISGHVSLFWYQQALGQGPEFLTYFQNEAQLDKSGLPSDRFFAERPEGSVSTLKIQRTQQEDSAVYLCASSLQGNSNQPQHFGDGTRLSIL.

The V gene is TRBV7-8, the J gene TRBJ2-2; D tentatively fits TRBD1 or TRBD2 (5 bases each). CDR1 is SGHVS and CDR2 is FQNEAQ in the germline V gene. V dropped 1 base and J dropped 3 bases, with 12 bases sitting between them. This CDR3 spans 16 amino acids. Here the CDR3 reads CASSLVGGKDTGELFF. The DNA of the CDR3 is TGTGCCAGCAGCTTAGTTGGGGGAAAGGACACCGGGGAGCTGTTTTTT.

The genes are TRBV7-9 and TRBJ2-2; D is perhaps TRBD2 (6 bases). Germline V lookup: CDR1 SEHNR, CDR2 FQNEAQ (reference sequence). The V end lost 4 bases, the J end lost 0 bases, and 12 bases lay between the germline ends. CDR3 length: 16 amino acids. The chain's CDR3 is CASSSPPGANTGELFF. In DNA form, the CDR3 reads TGTGCCAGCAGCTCCCCCCCGGGGGCGAACACCGGGGAGCTGTTTTTT. Combining the CDR3 with reference TRBV7-9 and TRBJ2-2 gives the whole variable domain DTGVSQNPRHKITKRGQNVTFRCDPISEHNRLYWYRQTLGQGPEFLTYFQNEAQLEKSRLLSDRFSAERPKGSFSTLEIQRTEQGDSAMYLCASSSPPGANTGELFFGEGSRLTVL.

The count of this clonotype is one. This sequence joins TRBV6-6 and TRBJ1-2; D not resolved. V was shortened by 4 bases and J by 2 bases, with 14 bases between the two germline ends. Germline CDR1 and CDR2: MNHNY and SVGAGI (reference sequence). The CDR3 loop spans 15 amino acids. The CDR3 loop reads CASSSLASANYGYTF. Written as DNA, the CDR3 is TGTGCCAGCAGTTCCCTCGCTAGCGCGAACTATGGCTACACCTTC.

Many counts were recorded for this clonotype. CDR3 loop: CASSLKGGISNTEAFF. Written as DNA, the CDR3 is TGTGCCAGCAGCTTAAAGGGAGGGATATCGAACACTGAAGCTTTCTTT. The chain uses TRBV7-6 and TRBJ1-1; no clear D. V was clipped by 2 bases and J by 1 base, with 14 bases between them. The CDR3 spans 16 residues. The germline CDR1 and CDR2 sequences are SGHVS and FNYEAQ.

This clonotype has a handful of counts. The chain carries TRBV25-1 and TRBJ1-2; the match to TRBD1 covers 7 bases. After removal of 2 bases from V and 4 bases from J, the junction contained 7 bases not matched to a gene. The V gene's germline CDR1 is MGHDK and CDR2 SYGVNS. This CDR3 is built from 15 residues. The CDR3 spells CASSEVAGTAYGYTF. CDR3 DNA: TGTGCCAGCAGTGAAGTCGCCGGGACAGCCTATGGCTACACCTTC.

This sequence joins TRBV13 and TRBJ2-7; 7 bases are a match to TRBD1. CDR1 is PRHDT, CDR2 FYEKMQ, per germline (reference sequence). This CDR3 is 15 amino acids long. The trim removed 4 bases at V and 0 bases at J, leaving 6 bases unmatched. The chain's CDR3 is CASSSADRDSYEQYF. The DNA of the CDR3 is TGTGCCAGCAGCTCAGCTGACAGGGACTCCTACGAGCAGTACTTC.

The chain is built from TRBV28 and TRBJ1-1; D unresolved. CDR3 length equals 14 residues. V was trimmed by 7 bases and J by 0 bases, leaving 12 bases between them. In germline, CDR1 is MDHEN, CDR2 SYDVKM. For the CDR3, the DNA is TGTGCCAGCACCTTAAGGCCACTGAACACTGAAGCTTTCTTT. Protein product: CASTLRPLNTEAFF.

The table lists this clonotype with many counts. CDR3 nucleotide sequence: TGTGCCAGCAACCCAAGGGGACGACCAGACGAAAAACTGTTTTTT. Protein: CASNPRGRPDEKLFF. The chain carries TRBV12-3 or TRBV12-4 and TRBJ1-4; perhaps TRBD1 as D (5 bases). V shed 7 bases and J shed 8 bases, with 20 bases lying between them. The CDR3 has 15 amino acids.

The J gene is TRBJ2-1, the V gene TRBV12-5, with a weak D call TRBD2 (5 bases). Trimming removed 4 bases from V and 7 bases from J, with 20 bases in between. CDR1 is LGHNT, CDR2 FRNRAP, per germline. The CDR3 has 16 residues. The CDR3 here is CASGSEATRLVNEQFF. The CDR3 nucleotides are TGTGCTAGTGGTTCGGAGGCCACGCGTCTGGTTAATGAGCAGTTCTTC.

This clonotype was counted ten times or more. The gene calls are TRBV7-6 and TRBJ2-7; D uncertain. The CDR3 sequence is 15 residues long. Trimming cost V 2 bases and J 3 bases, with 14 bases left between them. Germline V lookup: CDR1 SGHVS, CDR2 FNYEAQ. The CDR3 sequence: CASSLNWGENYEQYF. CDR3 nucleotide sequence: TGTGCCAGCAGCTTAAACTGGGGTGAAAACTACGAGCAGTACTTC.

This clonotype was detected only once. This sequence joins TRBV10-3 and TRBJ2-3; D possibly corresponds to TRBD2 (5 bases). The V end was cut by 5 bases, the J end by 3 bases, with 15 bases between. This CDR3 has 15 residues. Germline V gene data show CDR1 as ENHRY and CDR2 as SYGVKD. CDR3 sequence reads: CAISPRRRETDTQYF. In nucleotides, the CDR3 is TGTGCCATCAGTCCCCGGCGAAGGGAGACAGATACGCAGTATTTT.

This clonotype occurred many times. The chain links TRBV12-3 or TRBV12-4 to TRBJ2-3; D gene ambiguous. CDR3 length: 14 amino acids. V gave up 6 bases and J gave up 1 base, with 11 bases separating them. CDR3 residues: CASSFGVGTDTQYF. As DNA, the CDR3 is TGTGCCAGCAGCTTCGGTGTGGGCACAGATACGCAGTATTTT.

The rearrangement uses TRBV6-1 and TRBJ2-7; a weak D match, TRBD1 (6 bases). From germline, CDR1 is MNHNS and CDR2 SASEGT. The CDR3 is 17 amino acids. V was cut by 0 bases and J by 0 bases, with 15 bases left in between. Written as DNA, the CDR3 is TGTGCCAGCAGTGAAGCGCTTCAGGGGTTCTTCTCCTACGAGCAGTACTTC. This codes for CASSEALQGFFSYEQYF.

Details on this clonotype: A much larger clone lies a single base off, so this may be a read error. V gene TRBV7-6 combines with J gene TRBJ2-1; TRBD2 matches 10 bases. Per germline, CDR1 SGHVS and CDR2 FNYEAQ. The CDR3 totals 16 residues. This CDR3 is CVSSLGLAGAYNEQFF. The CDR3 DNA is TGTGTCAGCAGCTTAGGGCTAGCGGGGGCCTACAATGAGCAGTTCTTC.

Comment on this clonotype: This may be a read error: a much more frequent sequence differs by one nucleotide. This CDR3 is CPSSFTGGDTDTQYF. CDR3 DNA: TGTCCCAGCAGCTTTACAGGGGGCGACACAGATACGCAGTATTTT. The chain uses TRBV7-2 and TRBJ2-3; TRBD1 matches 9 bases. The germline V gene encodes CDR1 SGHTA and CDR2 FQGNSA. The length of the CDR3 is 15 residues.

The chain is built from TRBV5-4 and TRBJ2-1; TRBD2 matches 12 bases. Germline trimming cut 4 bases from V and 8 bases from J; bases unmatched to any gene: 13. The germline V gene encodes CDR1 SGHNT and CDR2 YYREEE (reference sequence). The CDR3 has 17 residues. The CDR3 loop reads CASSDENGLAGIYEQFF. The DNA of the CDR3 is TGTGCCAGCAGCGATGAAAACGGACTAGCGGGGATCTATGAGCAGTTCTTC.

The rearrangement uses TRBV3-1 and TRBJ1-5; the D gene is possibly TRBD1 (5 bases). Trimming cost V 5 bases and J 0 bases, with 11 bases left between them. This CDR3 region has 15 residues. Germline CDR1 is LGHDT and CDR2 is YNNKEL (reference sequence). This chain's CDR3 is CASSSGRYSNQPQHF. CDR3 DNA sequence: TGTGCCAGCAGCTCGGGACGGTATAGCAATCAGCCCCAGCATTTT.

The chain carries TRBV27 and TRBJ2-5; D possibly uses TRBD1 or TRBD2 (6 bases each). The CDR3 runs to 16 residues. The V end lost 1 base, the J end lost 3 bases, and 15 bases lay between the germline ends. CDR1 is MNHEY, CDR2 SMNVEV, per germline (reference sequence). The CDR3 DNA follows: TGTGCCAGCAGTTTATTCGGGGGCCGGTATGAAGAGACCCAGTACTTC. This sequence encodes CASSLFGGRYEETQYF.

The gene calls are TRBV19 and TRBJ2-3; 12 bases map to TRBD2. The V and J ends lost 1 base and 9 bases, in that order; junction bases with no gene match: 8. The CDR3 sequence is 16 residues long. Germline-derived CDR1 and CDR2 are LNHDA and SQIVND (reference sequence). In nucleotides, the CDR3 is TGTGCCAGTAGTATAGGGCTAGCGGGGGGGCCGGAAACGCAGTATTTT. This codes for CASSIGLAGGPETQYF. Looking up the rest from reference TRBV19 and TRBJ2-3 gives the full variable domain: DGGITQSPKYLFRKEGQNVTLSCEQNLNHDAMYWYRQDPGQGLRLIYYSQIVNDFQKGDIAEGYSVSREKKESFPLTVTSAQKNPTAFYLCASSIGLAGGPETQYFGPGTRLTVL.

This chain connects TRBV24-1 to TRBJ1-2; a weak D match, TRBD1 (6 bases). The V and J ends lost 3 bases and 6 bases respectively, with 13 bases between them. The germline V gene has CDR1 KGHDR and CDR2 SFDVKD. The CDR3 length is 14 residues. The CDR3 sequence is CATSDPKQGHGYTF. CDR3 sequence (DNA): TGTGCCACCAGTGATCCAAAACAGGGACATGGCTACACCTTC.

This chain connects TRBV7-9 to TRBJ2-7, with D possibly being TRBD2 (6 bases). The V gene lost 1 base and the J gene lost 7 bases, with 14 bases spanning the gap. CDR3 length: 14 amino acids. The germline gives CDR1 SEHNR, CDR2 FQNEAQ (reference sequence). The CDR3 here is CASSLDREWDEQYF. The CDR3 bases are TGTGCCAGCAGCTTAGACCGGGAGTGGGATGAGCAGTACTTC.

This clonotype was observed a single time. The genes are TRBV27 and TRBJ1-2; D is unresolved. The V end was cut by 5 bases, the J end by 5 bases, with 15 bases between. The CDR3 sequence is 14 residues long. Germline V gene sequence: CDR1 MNHEY, CDR2 SMNVEV (reference sequence). CDR3 DNA sequence: TGTGCCAGCAGTCCCCGGGGAAGGGAATATGGCTACACCTTC. This translates into CASSPRGREYGYTF.